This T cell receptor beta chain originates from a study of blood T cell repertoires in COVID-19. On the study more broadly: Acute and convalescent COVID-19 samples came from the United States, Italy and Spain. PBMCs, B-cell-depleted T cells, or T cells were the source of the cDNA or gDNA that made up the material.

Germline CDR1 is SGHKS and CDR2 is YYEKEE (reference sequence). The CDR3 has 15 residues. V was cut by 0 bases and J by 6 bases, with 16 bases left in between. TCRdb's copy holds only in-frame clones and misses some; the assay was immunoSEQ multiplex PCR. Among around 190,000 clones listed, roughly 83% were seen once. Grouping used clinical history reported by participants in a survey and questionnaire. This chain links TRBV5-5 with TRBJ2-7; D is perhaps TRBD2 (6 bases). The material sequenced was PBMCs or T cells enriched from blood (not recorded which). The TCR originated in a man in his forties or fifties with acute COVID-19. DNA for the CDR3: TGTGCCAGCAGCTTGGAGGCTAGCGTAGTCGGCGAGCAGTACTTC. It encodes CASSLEASVVGEQYF. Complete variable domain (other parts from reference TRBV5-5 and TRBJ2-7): DAGVTQSPTHLIKTRGQQVTLRCSPISGHKSVSWYQQVLGQGPQFIFQYYEKEERGRGNFPDRFSARQFPNYSSELNVNALLLGDSALYLCASSLEASVVGEQYFGPGTRLTVT.